This TCR beta chain was recorded in a study of OX40 agonist ivuxolimab in advanced cancers. Trimming took off 4 bases at V and 8 bases at J, with 21 bases between the two ends. Germline lookup yields CDR1 MNHNY and CDR2 SVGAGI (reference sequence). The CDR3 has 16 amino acids. General study findings and limits: Among T cells, CD8+ cells averaged more expanded clones than CD4+ cells.

Profiling relied on immunoSEQ multiplex PCR, and the TCRdb table lists in-frame clones only, not all of them. The table includes over 100,000 clones, 90% detected once. For this clone: Its cognate antigen is unknown.

The clonotype comes from an adult with an advanced solid tumor such as melanoma, head and neck, liver or kidney cancer. Sequenced material: CD4+ or CD8+ T cells sorted from blood, taken in a trial of the OX40 agonist ivuxolimab. The V gene is TRBV6-6, the J gene TRBJ2-1; D possibly corresponds to TRBD2 (7 bases). As DNA, the CDR3 is TGTGCCAGCAGTTTCGAGGGAGGGGGGTTTTTGGATGAGCAGTTCTTC. Its protein is CASSFEGGGFLDEQFF.